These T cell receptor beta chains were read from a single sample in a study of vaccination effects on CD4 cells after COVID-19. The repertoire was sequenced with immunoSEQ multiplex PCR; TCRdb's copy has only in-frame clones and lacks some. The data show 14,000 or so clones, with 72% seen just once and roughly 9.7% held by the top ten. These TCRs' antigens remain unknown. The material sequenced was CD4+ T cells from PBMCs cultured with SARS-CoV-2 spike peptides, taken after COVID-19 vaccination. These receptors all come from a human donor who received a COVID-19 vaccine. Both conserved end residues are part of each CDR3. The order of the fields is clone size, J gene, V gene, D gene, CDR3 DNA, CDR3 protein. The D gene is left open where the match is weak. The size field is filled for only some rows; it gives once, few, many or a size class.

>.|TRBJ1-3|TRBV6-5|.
TGTGCCTCCGGGGCAAACAGAGGAAACACCATATATTTT
CASGANRGNTIYF
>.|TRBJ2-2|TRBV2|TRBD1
TGTGCCAGCAGGCTAGACAGGGGAGGCACCGGGGAGCTGTTTTTT
CASRLDRGGTGELFF
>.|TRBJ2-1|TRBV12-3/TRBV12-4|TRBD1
TGTGCCAGCATAGGACAGGGGATCGGTGAGCAGTTCTTC
CASIGQGIGEQFF
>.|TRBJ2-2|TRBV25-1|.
TGTGCCAGCAGTGAAGGAGTAACCGGGGAGCTGTTTTTT
CASSEGVTGELFF
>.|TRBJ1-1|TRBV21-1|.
TGTGCCAGCAGCAAGAGGTGGGTTGACTCCCTGACGAACACTGAAGCTTTCTTT
CASSKRWVDSLTNTEAFF
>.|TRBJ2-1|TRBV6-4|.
TGTGCCAGCTCGGCCCAGTTGGGTATTGATGAGCAGTTCTTC
CASSAQLGIDEQFF
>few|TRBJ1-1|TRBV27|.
TGTGCCAGCAGTTTATCCAGGAACACTGAAGCTTTCTTT
CASSLSRNTEAFF
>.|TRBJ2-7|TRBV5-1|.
TGCGCCAGCAGCTTGGCACGGGGAGGATTCTACGAGCAGTACTTC
CASSLARGGFYEQYF
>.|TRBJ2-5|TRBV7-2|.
TGTGCCAGCAGTTGGGGCCAAGAGACCCAGTACTTC
CASSWGQETQYF
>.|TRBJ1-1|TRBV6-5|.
TGTGCCAGCAGTTCCACGGGGGGGCTCGCTGAAGCTTTCTTT
CASSSTGGLAEAFF